Included here is one TCR beta chain sequence, with context. Antigen: not known. Primers: 60 Vbeta forward and 13 Jbeta reverse. Using immunoSEQ multiplex PCR, the repertoire was profiled, and TCRdb retains in-frame clones only, with some absent. The profile shows fewer than 150,000 clones, roughly 83% of them singletons. The CDR3 totals 13 residues. Germline lookup yields CDR1 GTSNPN and CDR2 SVGIG (reference sequence). V lost 3 bases, J lost 2 bases, and 10 bases lay in between. This sample is drawn from a study of cytomegalovirus exposure and HLA in healthy donors. Overall study: Around 180 million T cells yielded approximately 100 million unique TCR beta sequences, as an earlier analysis found. For the roughly 400 genotyped donors, about 81% fell within the Caucasian-associated ancestry cluster.

Study observations and caveats: Through in vitro validation, a few CMV-associated chains were shown to be specific for CMV antigens. As a later analysis showed, several of the most significant clusters appeared to be linked to common viral pathogens.

The rearrangement links TRBV30 to TRBJ1-1; TRBD1 might be the D (6 bases). The TCR was taken from a man aged 40-55 years in good health and CMV-seropositive. The sequenced sample was PBMCs. Written as DNA, the CDR3 is TGTGCCTGGAGGCGGGGGGGCAACACTGAAGCTTTCTTT. Amino acids: CAWRRGGNTEAFF.